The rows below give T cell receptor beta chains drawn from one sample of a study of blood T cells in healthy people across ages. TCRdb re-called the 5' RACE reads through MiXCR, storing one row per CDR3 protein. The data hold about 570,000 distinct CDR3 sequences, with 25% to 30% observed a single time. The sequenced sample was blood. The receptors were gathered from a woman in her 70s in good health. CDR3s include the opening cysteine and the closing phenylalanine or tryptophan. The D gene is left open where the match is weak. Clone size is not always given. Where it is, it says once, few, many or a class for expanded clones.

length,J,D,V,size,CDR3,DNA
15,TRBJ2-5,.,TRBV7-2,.,CASSLETGRMETQYF,TGTGCCAGCAGCTTAGAGACAGGGAGGATGGAGACCCAGTACTTC
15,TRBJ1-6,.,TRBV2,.,CASRDSGVQNSPLHF,TGTGCCAGCAGGGATTCGGGGGTCCAGAATTCACCCCTCCACTTT
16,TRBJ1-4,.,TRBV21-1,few,CASISRDTATNEKLFF,TGTGCCAGCATCAGCCGGGACACCGCAACTAATGAAAAACTGTTTTTT
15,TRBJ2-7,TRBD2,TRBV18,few,CASSPGLAGGDEQYF,TGTGCCAGCTCACCCGGACTAGCGGGGGGGGACGAGCAGTACTTC
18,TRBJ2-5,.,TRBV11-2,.,CASSFRVPGEAGQETQYF,TGTGCCAGCAGCTTTAGGGTCCCGGGCGAAGCGGGCCAAGAGACCCAGTACTTC
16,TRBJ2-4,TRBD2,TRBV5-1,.,CASSPLAGGFKNIQYF,TGCGCCAGCAGCCCGCTAGCGGGGGGCTTCAAAAACATTCAGTACTTC
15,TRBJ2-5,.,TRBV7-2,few,CASSPGTVNQETQYF,TGTGCCAGCAGTCCAGGGACTGTGAACCAAGAGACCCAGTACTTC
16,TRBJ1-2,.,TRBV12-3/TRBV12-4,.,CASRQNQGRANYGYTF,TGTGCCAGCAGACAAAATCAGGGGAGGGCTAACTATGGCTACACCTTC
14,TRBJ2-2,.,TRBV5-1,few,CASSLDPATGELFF,TGCGCCAGCAGCTTGGATCCTGCCACCGGGGAGCTGTTTTTT
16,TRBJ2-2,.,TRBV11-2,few,CASSLWGRANTGELFF,TGTGCCAGCAGCTTATGGGGAAGGGCGAACACCGGGGAGCTGTTTTTT
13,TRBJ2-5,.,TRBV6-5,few,CASSRTVMETQYF,TGTGCCAGCAGTCGGACTGTGATGGAGACCCAGTACTTC
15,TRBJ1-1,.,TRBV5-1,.,CASSSDGVLNTEAFF,TGCGCCAGCAGCTCGGACGGCGTCTTAAACACTGAAGCTTTCTTT
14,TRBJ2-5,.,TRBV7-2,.,CASSFSDRKETQYF,TGTGCCAGCAGCTTCTCGGACAGAAAAGAGACCCAGTACTTC
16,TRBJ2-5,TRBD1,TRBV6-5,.,CADSYSRPGGSGTQYF,TGTGCCGACAGTTACTCGAGACCAGGGGGTAGTGGGACCCAGTACTTC
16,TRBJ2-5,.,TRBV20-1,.,CSASIPQGQQQETQYF,TGCAGTGCTAGCATCCCCCAGGGACAACAACAAGAGACCCAGTACTTC
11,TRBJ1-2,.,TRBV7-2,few,CASSLWEDYTF,TGTGCCAGCAGCTTATGGGAAGACTACACCTTC
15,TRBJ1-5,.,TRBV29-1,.,CSVGVGWGANQPQHF,TGCAGCGTTGGGGTTGGGTGGGGGGCCAATCAGCCCCAGCATTTT
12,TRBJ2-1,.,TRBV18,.,CASSPRNDEQFF,TGTGCCAGCTCACCCCGAAACGATGAGCAGTTCTTC
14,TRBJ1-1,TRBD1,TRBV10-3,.,CAIGPRDRNTEAFF,TGTGCCATCGGACCACGGGACAGGAACACTGAAGCTTTCTTT
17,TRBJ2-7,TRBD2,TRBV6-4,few,CASRGTRWEGSSYEQYF,TGTGCCAGCCGTGGAACACGCTGGGAGGGCTCGAGCTACGAGCAGTACTTC
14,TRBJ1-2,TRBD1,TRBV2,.,CASRNRGPASGYTF,TGTGCCAGCAGAAACAGGGGGCCAGCTAGTGGCTACACCTTC
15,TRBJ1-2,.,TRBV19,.,CASRLDPRAVDGYTF,TGTGCCAGCAGGTTAGACCCCCGAGCGGTGGATGGCTACACCTTC
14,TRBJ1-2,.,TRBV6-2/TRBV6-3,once,CASANGQTIYGYTF,TGTGCCAGCGCTAACGGACAGACCATCTATGGCTACACCTTC
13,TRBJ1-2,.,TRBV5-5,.,CASTPGPSGGYTF,TGTGCCAGCACCCCGGGACCCTCTGGGGGCTACACCTTC
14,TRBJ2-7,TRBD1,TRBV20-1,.,CSANKWDRDNEQYF,TGCAGTGCTAACAAATGGGACAGGGACAACGAGCAGTACTTC
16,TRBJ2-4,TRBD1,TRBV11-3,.,CASSLATGIFKNIQYF,TGTGCCAGCAGCTTAGCGACAGGGATATTCAAAAACATTCAGTACTTC
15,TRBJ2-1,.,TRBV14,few,CASGRRGAVYNEQFF,TGTGCCAGCGGCCGGAGGGGGGCGGTCTACAATGAGCAGTTCTTC